This TCR beta chain was observed in a study of blood T cell repertoires in COVID-19. About the study: The United States, Italy and Spain were the sources of the acute and convalescent COVID-19 samples. PBMCs, B-cell-depleted T cells, or T cells were the source of the cDNA or gDNA that made up the material.

Source study methods: By means of reference gene primer amplification, nucleated cell counts were estimated. The repertoire was sequenced with immunoSEQ multiplex PCR; TCRdb's copy has only in-frame clones and lacks some. The V and J calls and clone size come from that table; D and trimming were worked out from the DNA. The data contain 120,000 or so clones, around 85% of them singletons. The V gene's germline CDR1 is MDHEN and CDR2 SYDVKM. CDR3 length: 15 amino acids. The trim removed 1 base at V and 8 bases at J, leaving 6 bases unmatched. The sequenced sample was peripheral blood. The source of this sequence is a woman in her forties or fifties with acute or convalescent COVID-19. V gene TRBV28 combines with J gene TRBJ1-2; 11 bases are shared with TRBD1. This chain's CDR3 is CASSLSGGQGEGYTF. CDR3 sequence (DNA): TGTGCCAGCAGTTTATCGGGGGGACAGGGGGAAGGCTACACCTTC.